This passage covers 15 T cell receptor beta chains from one sample sequenced in a study of vaccination effects on CD4 cells after COVID-19. In the ViraFEST assay, antigen-specific CD4+ clonotypes were identified by expansion after peptide-pool stimulation. Culture lasted about nine days before CD4+ T cell isolation. Sometime from March through December 2020, the person acquired a SARS-CoV-2 infection that PCR confirmed. Only in-frame clones appear in the TCRdb table, and some are missing; sequencing was by immunoSEQ multiplex PCR. The sample has around 19,000 clones, roughly 69% seen once. Their antigens are not known. This sample comprised CD4+ T cells from PBMCs cultured with a peptide pool, obtained before COVID-19 vaccination. The source is a human donor who had a prior SARS-CoV-2 infection.

In this sample, this clone turned up once. The rearrangement links TRBV30 to TRBJ2-1; TRBD2 aligns across 8 bases. Trimming cost V 0 bases and J 7 bases; bases outside gene matches: 2. Germline CDR1 GTSNPN, CDR2 SVGIG (reference sequence). The CDR3 extends over 13 amino acids. The CDR3 loop reads CAWSVLAENEQFF. In DNA form, the CDR3 reads TGTGCCTGGAGTGTACTAGCGGAGAATGAGCAGTTCTTC.

The chain combines TRBV27 with TRBJ2-1, with 8 bases that match TRBD2. Trimming cost V 3 bases and J 9 bases; bases outside gene matches: 10. CDR1 is MNHEY, CDR2 SMNVEV, per germline (reference sequence). This CDR3 spans 15 amino acids. The CDR3 region has the DNA TGTGCCAGCAGTTTCGGTATAAGCGGGGGCGGTGAGCAGTTCTTC. Residues: CASSFGISGGGEQFF.

The chain is built from TRBV7-9 and TRBJ1-1; 8 bases are a match to TRBD1. There are 13 residues in the CDR3. Germline lookup yields CDR1 SEHNR and CDR2 FQNEAQ (reference sequence). With 9 bases clipped from V and 0 bases from J, the junction kept 3 bases outside the gene matches. CDR3 sequence reads: CASDRGLNTEAFF. DNA for the CDR3: TGTGCCAGTGACAGGGGACTGAACACTGAAGCTTTCTTT.

The V and J genes are TRBV9 and TRBJ2-2; no reliable D call. From germline, CDR1 is SGDLS and CDR2 YYNGEE. V was shortened by 4 bases and J by 8 bases, with 12 bases between the two germline ends. The CDR3 spans 13 residues. The CDR3 region has the DNA TGTGCCAGCAGCCTAGTGGGGTCAGGGGAGCTGTTTTTT. Translation: CASSLVGSGELFF.

There are a few counts of this clone. The chain combines TRBV18 with TRBJ1-2; D perhaps matches TRBD1 (5 bases). V dropped 3 bases and J dropped 2 bases, with 10 bases sitting between them. Germline V gene lookup returns CDR1 KGHSH and CDR2 LQKENI. The CDR3 has 14 amino acids. The CDR3 loop reads CASSPIAGNYGYTF. As DNA, the CDR3 is TGTGCCAGCTCACCTATTGCAGGGAACTATGGCTACACCTTC.

This clone was observed a few times. The chain is built from TRBV2 and TRBJ1-5, with 9 nucleotides matching TRBD1. V shed 8 bases, J shed 5 bases, and the junction held 4 bases outside the gene matches. Germline V gene data show CDR1 as SNHLY and CDR2 as FYNNEI. The CDR3 is 13 amino acids. The chain's CDR3 is CASVQGADQPQHF. CDR3 DNA: TGTGCCAGCGTACAGGGGGCGGATCAGCCCCAGCATTTT. Looking up the rest from reference TRBV2 and TRBJ1-5 gives the full variable domain: EPEVTQTPSHQVTQMGQEVILRCVPISNHLYFYWYRQILGQKVEFLVSFYNNEISEKSEIFDDQFSVERPDGSNFTLKIRSTKLEDSAMYFCASVQGADQPQHFGDGTRLSIL.

This clone was seen just once. The rearrangement links TRBV5-6 to TRBJ1-2, with D unclear. Germline V CDR1 and CDR2: SGHDT, YYEEEE. The V gene lost 4 bases and the J gene lost 8 bases, with 18 bases spanning the gap. The CDR3 contains 14 residues. The CDR3 DNA follows: TGTGCCAGCAGCCACATAGAGATCCCTGGAGGCTACACCTTC. Protein product: CASSHIEIPGGYTF.

About this clone itself: Compared with germline, one end of the junction differs, possibly owing to a read error. The chain employs TRBV7-2 and TRBJ2-7, with D tentatively TRBD2 (6 bases). Germline V gene lookup returns CDR1 SGHTA and CDR2 FQGNSA. CDR3 length: 13 amino acids. The CDR3 DNA sequence: TGTGCCAGCAGCTTGACTAGTTCCTCCGAGCAGTACTTC. Its translation: CASSLTSSSEQYF. Variable domain in full (rest from reference TRBV7-2 and TRBJ2-7): GAGVSQSPSNKVTEKGKDVELRCDPISGHTALYWYRQSLGQGLEFLIYFQGNSAPDKSGLPSDRFSAERTGGSVSTLTIQRTQQEDSAVYLCASSLTSSSEQYFGPGTRLTVT.

CDR3 region: CASSVLGLIQETQYF. CDR3 bases: TGTGCCAGCAGCGTACTGGGACTCATACAAGAGACCCAGTACTTC. The chain combines TRBV9 with TRBJ2-5; a weak D match, TRBD2 (6 bases). The CDR3 runs to 15 residues. Trimming shortened V by 1 base and J by 2 bases, and 12 bases separated the two germline ends. Germline values: CDR1 SGDLS, CDR2 YYNGEE. The variable domain in full, with the rest retrieved from reference TRBV9 and TRBJ2-5, is DSGVTQTPKHLITATGQRVTLRCSPRSGDLSVYWYQQSLDQGLQFLIQYYNGEERAKGNILERFSAQQFPDLHSELNLSSLELGDSALYFCASSVLGLIQETQYFGPGTRLLVL.

The chain recombines TRBV2 with TRBJ1-4; 7 bases fit TRBD1. The CDR3 is made up of 14 amino acids. The V and J ends lost 5 bases and 4 bases, in that order; junction bases with no gene match: 4. In germline, CDR1 is SNHLY, CDR2 FYNNEI. The CDR3, as DNA: TGTGCCAGCAGTCTGACAGGGAATAATGAAAAACTGTTTTTT. This encodes CASSLTGNNEKLFF.

The chain has TRBV5-5 and TRBJ1-2, with 8 bases lining up with TRBD1. CDR3 length: 15 residues. Germline CDR1 is SGHKS and CDR2 is YYEKEE (reference sequence). The trim removed 4 bases at V and 7 bases at J, leaving 12 bases unmatched. CDR3 sequence reads: CASSQRSQGVGGYTF. CDR3 bases: TGTGCCAGCAGCCAAAGGTCACAGGGGGTCGGTGGCTACACCTTC.

V usage is TRBV4-2 and J usage is TRBJ2-2, with TRBD2 identical over 13 bases. This CDR3 spans 19 amino acids. From germline, CDR1 is LGHNA and CDR2 YNFKEQ. V shed 0 bases, J shed 5 bases, and the junction held 9 bases outside the gene matches. CDR3 loop: CASSQERGLAGRQTGELFF. The CDR3 coding sequence is TGTGCCAGCAGCCAAGAACGGGGACTAGCGGGGCGGCAAACCGGGGAGCTGTTTTTT.

This chain connects TRBV6-1 to TRBJ1-2; D gene unclear. This CDR3 has 15 residues. CDR1 is MNHNS and CDR2 is SASEGT in the germline V gene. V gave up 2 bases and J gave up 8 bases, with 18 bases separating them. As DNA, the CDR3 is TGTGCCAGCAGTGAAATGACTAGCCAGTCTGGCGGCTACACCTTC. Its protein is CASSEMTSQSGGYTF.

This chain joins TRBV18 and TRBJ2-2; no reliable D call. CDR1 is KGHSH and CDR2 is LQKENI in the germline V gene. The CDR3 contains 12 residues. The V end lost 2 bases, the J end lost 5 bases, and 3 bases lay between the germline ends. In nucleotides, the CDR3 is TGTGCCAGCTCACCAGGGACCGGGGAGCTGTTTTTT. It is translated as CASSPGTGELFF.

This chain joins TRBV6-2 or TRBV6-3 and TRBJ2-7; D may be TRBD1 (6 bases). Trimming stripped 2 bases from V and 2 bases from J, with 7 bases between. CDR1 and CDR2 (germline): MNHEY, SVGEGT. The CDR3 runs to 13 residues. This CDR3 is CASSYGGPYEQYF. The DNA of the CDR3 is TGTGCCAGCAGTTACGGGGGCCCCTACGAGCAGTACTTC.